One and the same sample provided the 8 T cell receptor beta chains below, sequenced in a study of shared clonotypes between healthy human individuals. Using immunoSEQ multiplex PCR, the repertoire was profiled, and TCRdb retains in-frame clones only, with some absent. The top ten clones hold approximately 1.5% of a sample with about a million clones, more than 60% of them seen once. Sequencing was performed on memory CD4+ T cells sorted from blood. The subset here: CD45RA-negative fraction. These receptors originate from a young man in good health.

This CDR3 reads CATSFRTGRGGYTF. CDR3 coding DNA: TGTGCCACCAGCTTTCGGACAGGGAGAGGCGGCTACACCTTC. The chain has TRBV15 and TRBJ1-2; TRBD1 matches 8 bases. The CDR3 length is 14 residues. With 5 bases clipped from V and 8 bases from J, the junction kept 10 bases outside the gene matches. Germline V lookup: CDR1 LNHNV, CDR2 YYDKDF (reference sequence).

The chain is built from TRBV6-1 and TRBJ2-3; 7 bases map to TRBD2. V gave up 5 bases and J gave up 2 bases; unmatched junction bases: 7. Germline CDR1 and CDR2: MNHNS and SASEGT. The length of the CDR3 is 15 residues. CDR3 coding DNA: TGTGCCAGCAGTATCACTAGCGAAAACACAGATACGCAGTATTTT. This gives the protein CASSITSENTDTQYF.

This chain links TRBV5-1 with TRBJ2-2; no definite D call. Trimming took 1 base from V and 7 from J, leaving 8 bases between them. Germline V gene sequence: CDR1 SGHRS, CDR2 YFSETQ. The CDR3 is 13 residues long. The CDR3 DNA reads TGCGCCAGCAGCTTGCGGGCGAACGGGGAGCTGTTTTTT. It is translated as CASSLRANGELFF. Full variable domain (rest looked up from reference TRBV5-1 and TRBJ2-2): KAGVTQTPRYLIKTRGQQVTLSCSPISGHRSVSWYQQTPGQGLQFLFEYFSETQRNKGNFPGRFSGRQFSNSRSEMNVSTLELGDSALYLCASSLRANGELFFGEGSRLTVL.

The chain links TRBV6-1 to TRBJ2-2, with a weak D call TRBD1 (6 bases). Trimming stripped 4 bases from V and 5 bases from J, with 8 bases between. Germline V gene lookup returns CDR1 MNHNS and CDR2 SASEGT. The CDR3 is made up of 13 amino acids. CDR3 residues: CASSARGTGELFF. The CDR3 DNA reads TGTGCCAGCAGTGCGAGGGGGACCGGGGAGCTGTTTTTT.

J is TRBJ2-3 and V is TRBV29-1; the D is unclear. Germline CDR1 and CDR2: SQVTM and ANQGSEA. The CDR3 extends over 10 amino acids. Trimming left V 8 bases short and J 3 bases short, with 6 bases between. The DNA for the CDR3 is TGCAGCTCGGGTACAGATACGCAGTATTTT. Protein: CSSGTDTQYF.

The rearrangement links TRBV10-2 to TRBJ2-1; 12 bases line up with TRBD2. Per germline, CDR1 WSHSY and CDR2 SAAADI. V was pared by 0 bases and J by 4 bases, with 4 bases of the junction left unmatched. The CDR3 has 17 residues. In nucleotides, the CDR3 is TGCGCCAGCAGTGAGTCGAGAGGGACTAGCGGGTACAATGAGCAGTTCTTC. Residues: CASSESRGTSGYNEQFF.

This clone was detected ten times or more. The V call is TRBV6-6, the J call TRBJ1-4; D gene uncertain. Per the germline V gene, CDR1 is MNHNY and CDR2 is SVGAGI (reference sequence). The V gene lost 6 bases and the J gene lost 11 bases, with 13 bases spanning the gap. The CDR3 totals 12 residues. The CDR3 region has the DNA TGTGCCAGCAGCCCCCTGGGCGGGAAACTGTTTTTT. Translating it yields CASSPLGGKLFF.

This clone occurred once. The CDR3 DNA is TGTGCCAGCAGTTCCTCACGATCACAAGAGACCCAGTACTTC. This gives the protein CASSSSRSQETQYF. This chain links TRBV6-6 with TRBJ2-5; D gene uncertain. The CDR3 loop spans 14 amino acids. Trimming removed 4 bases from V and 2 bases from J, with 11 bases in between. CDR1 MNHNY and CDR2 SVGAGI come from the germline V gene (reference sequence).